These 20 T cell receptor beta chains share one sample of origin, sequenced in a study of blood T cell repertoires in COVID-19. Sequenced by immunoSEQ multiplex PCR; TCRdb stores in-frame clones only, minus some. The sample has around 130,000 clones, over 80% seen once; the top ten hold under 20%. Sequencing input: PBMCs or T cells enriched from blood (not recorded which). Every receptor here comes from a man younger than 45 who had recovered from COVID-19.

The CDR3 here is CASSPSAVGNTIYF. In DNA form, the CDR3 reads TGTGCCAGCAGCCCCTCCGCAGTGGGAAACACCATATATTTT. This chain connects TRBV11-2 to TRBJ1-3; no clear D gene. From germline, CDR1 is SGHAT and CDR2 FQNNGV. This CDR3 has 14 residues. V lost 5 bases, J lost 4 bases, and 12 bases lay in between.

The J gene is TRBJ1-2, the V gene TRBV27; possible D gene TRBD1, 5 bases. Germline lookup yields CDR1 MNHEY and CDR2 SMNVEV (reference sequence). Trimming pared 5 bases from V and 4 bases from J, leaving 14 bases between. The CDR3 spans 14 residues. In DNA form, the CDR3 reads TGTGCCAGCAGTGAGCGGGGCCCCTTCTATGGCTACACCTTC. It specifies CASSERGPFYGYTF.

This chain links TRBV5-1 with TRBJ2-1; 7 nucleotides line up with TRBD2. Germline V gene sequence: CDR1 SGHRS, CDR2 YFSETQ. The CDR3 is made up of 16 amino acids. V gave up 2 bases and J gave up 4 bases; unmatched junction bases: 9. In DNA form, the CDR3 reads TGCGCCAGCAGCTTAACCGCCGGGACTACATACAATGAGCAGTTCTTC. It translates to CASSLTAGTTYNEQFF.

The count of this clone is one. The rearrangement links TRBV11-2 to TRBJ2-1, with a possible D match to TRBD1 (8 bases). The ends were cut back, 6 bases at V and 8 bases at J, with 17 bases in the middle. The CDR3 length is 14 residues. Germline CDR1 reads SGHAT; CDR2 reads FQNNGV. DNA for the CDR3: TGTGCCAGCAGACCCGGACAGGGAGGGTATGAGCAGTTCTTC. Amino acids: CASRPGQGGYEQFF.

A few counts support this clone. V usage is TRBV7-3 and J usage is TRBJ2-3; 9 bases line up with TRBD1. CDR3 size: 15 residues. CDR1 SGHTA and CDR2 FQGTGA come from the germline V gene. V lost 1 base to trimming and J lost 3 bases; unmatched junction nucleotides: 2. The chain's CDR3 is CASSLRQGVTDTQYF. In DNA form, the CDR3 reads TGTGCCAGCAGCTTAAGACAGGGGGTGACAGATACGCAGTATTTT. Together with reference TRBV7-3 and TRBJ2-3, the CDR3 gives the full variable domain: GAGVSQTPSNKVTEKGKYVELRCDPISGHTALYWYRQSLGQGPEFLIYFQGTGAADDSGLPNDRFFAVRPEGSVSTLKIQRTERGDSAVYLCASSLRQGVTDTQYFGPGTRLTVL.

The chain carries TRBV11-1 and TRBJ2-7; 7 bases map to TRBD2. V was pared by 4 bases and J by 2 bases, with 5 bases of the junction left unmatched. There are 14 residues in the CDR3. From germline, CDR1 is SGHAT and CDR2 FQDESV (reference sequence). This CDR3 reads CASSSGAGPYEQYF. Here the CDR3 DNA reads TGTGCCAGCAGCTCCGGAGCGGGACCCTACGAGCAGTACTTC.

This clone was seen once. The chain uses TRBV7-6 and TRBJ2-5, with 16 positions matching TRBD2. The germline gives CDR1 SGHVS, CDR2 FNYEAQ. CDR3 length equals 17 residues. V was clipped by 4 bases and J by 2 bases; unmatched bases: 4. CDR3 in amino acids: CASSSGLAGGLQETQYF. For the CDR3, the DNA is TGTGCCAGCAGCTCGGGACTAGCGGGAGGGTTACAAGAGACCCAGTACTTC.

J is TRBJ2-1 and V is TRBV11-3, with a tentative D call TRBD1 (6 bases). The CDR3 runs to 15 residues. V lost 4 bases, J lost 3 bases, and 13 bases lay in between. Germline V gene data show CDR1 as SGHNT and CDR2 as YENEEA. The CDR3 sequence: CASSSHRDNYNEQFF. The CDR3 nucleotides are TGTGCCAGCAGCTCACACCGGGACAACTACAATGAGCAGTTCTTC. Looking up the rest from reference TRBV11-3 and TRBJ2-1 gives the full variable domain: EAGVVQSPRYKIIEKKQPVAFWCNPISGHNTLYWYLQNLGQGPELLIRYENEEAVDDSQLPKDRFSAERLKGVDSTLKIQPAELGDSAVYLCASSSHRDNYNEQFFGPGTRLTVL.

The V gene is TRBV6-2 or TRBV6-3, the J gene TRBJ1-5, with D maybe TRBD1 (6 bases). The V and J ends lost 2 bases and 7 bases respectively, with 15 bases between them. The germline gives CDR1 MNHEY, CDR2 SVGEGT. CDR3 length: 15 residues. The CDR3 here is CASSYEGGPGQPQHF. CDR3 bases: TGTGCCAGCAGTTACGAGGGGGGGCCTGGACAGCCCCAGCATTTT.

This clone occurred a few times. The chain links TRBV12-5 to TRBJ2-3; TRBD2 agrees at 10 bases. In germline, CDR1 is LGHNT, CDR2 FRNRAP. The CDR3 is made up of 16 amino acids. V was pared by 1 base and J by 1 base, with 2 bases of the junction left unmatched. The CDR3 nucleotides read TGTGCTAGTGGTTTGGGGCTAGCGGGGGGCACAGATACGCAGTATTTT. Its protein product is CASGLGLAGGTDTQYF.

This clone was recorded once. The rearrangement links TRBV5-1 to TRBJ1-1, with a possible D match to TRBD1 (6 bases). This CDR3 has 14 residues. Trimming left V 0 bases short and J 8 bases short, with 14 bases between. Germline V gene lookup returns CDR1 SGHRS and CDR2 YFSETQ. As DNA, the CDR3 is TGCGCCAGCAGCTTGGTTGGCAGGGGCGACGAAGCTTTCTTT. This translates into CASSLVGRGDEAFF.

This clone was recorded once. V is TRBV29-1 and J is TRBJ2-1; TRBD2 aligns across 8 bases. CDR1 is SQVTM and CDR2 is ANQGSEA in the germline V gene. There are 15 residues in the CDR3. Trimming at V came to 5 bases and at J to 1 base, leaving 7 bases not matched to a gene. CDR3 sequence (DNA): TGCAGCGTTTTGGAGCGGGAGTTTTCCTACAATGAGCAGTTCTTC. Residues: CSVLEREFSYNEQFF.

J is TRBJ1-1 and V is TRBV28, with 8 bases fitting TRBD1. The CDR3 sequence is 15 residues long. V was pared by 6 bases and J by 0 bases, with 6 bases of the junction left unmatched. Germline CDR1 is MDHEN and CDR2 is SYDVKM. The CDR3 is CASSSGGKLNTEAFF. Here the CDR3 DNA reads TGTGCCAGCAGCTCAGGGGGCAAGTTGAACACTGAAGCTTTCTTT.

The chain carries TRBV3-1 (or the pseudogene TRBV3-2) and TRBJ1-1; a possible D gene is TRBD1 (6 bases). The CDR3 is made up of 14 amino acids. V lost 3 bases to trimming and J lost 1 base, with 9 bases between them. Germline CDR1 LGHDT, CDR2 YNNKEL (reference sequence). This chain's CDR3 is CASSQGHTNTEAFF. In nucleotides, the CDR3 is TGTGCCAGCAGCCAGGGACACACGAACACTGAAGCTTTCTTT.

The rearrangement uses TRBV29-1 and TRBJ2-7; tentative D call: TRBD2 (6 bases). CDR3 length: 16 residues. The germline CDR1 and CDR2 sequences are SQVTM and ANQGSEA. Trimming shortened V by 6 bases and J by 3 bases, and 24 bases separated the two germline ends. CDR3 loop: CSVRGTQQFPDYEQYF. DNA of the CDR3: TGCAGCGTCCGAGGGACTCAACAGTTTCCGGACTACGAGCAGTACTTC.

The CDR3 bases are TGTGCCAGCAGCCCCGTTAGCGGGAGGGCTTACAATGAGCAGTTCTTC. As protein: CASSPVSGRAYNEQFF. The chain uses TRBV11-2 and TRBJ2-1; 11 nucleotides match TRBD2. The CDR3 length is 16 residues. V lost 5 bases to trimming and J lost 4 bases; unmatched junction nucleotides: 7. The germline V gene has CDR1 SGHAT and CDR2 FQNNGV.

The chain uses TRBV18 and TRBJ1-1; TRBD1 matches at 9 bases. The V segment lost 4 bases and the J segment 1 base; nucleotides outside the gene matches: 10. The CDR3 spans 17 residues. In germline, CDR1 is KGHSH, CDR2 LQKENI. Here the CDR3 DNA reads TGTGCCAGCTCACGGGACAGGGAACAAAGGCGGAACACTGAAGCTTTCTTT. Translated, it gives CASSRDREQRRNTEAFF.

The chain joins TRBV5-5 to TRBJ1-6; 9 positions agree with TRBD1. V dropped 3 bases and J dropped 7; count of bases not matched to a gene: 2. Per germline, CDR1 SGHKS and CDR2 YYEKEE (reference sequence). The CDR3 sequence is 14 residues long. CDR3 sequence reads: CASSSDRGNSPLHF. CDR3 nucleotides: TGTGCCAGCAGCTCGGACAGGGGAAATTCACCCCTCCACTTT.

This sequence joins TRBV9 and TRBJ2-5, with D maybe TRBD2 (5 bases). CDR1 is SGDLS and CDR2 is YYNGEE in the germline V gene. The CDR3 sequence is 15 residues long. With 0 bases removed from V and 4 bases from J, the gap between germline ends came to 13 bases. The CDR3 here is CASSVGGLHPETQYF. CDR3 nucleotide sequence: TGTGCCAGCAGCGTAGGAGGGCTGCATCCAGAGACCCAGTACTTC.

J is TRBJ2-5 and V is TRBV5-4, with TRBD2 matching over 14 bases. CDR3 length: 15 amino acids. Germline CDR1 is SGHNT and CDR2 is YYREEE (reference sequence). Trimming removed 3 bases from V and 5 bases from J; junction bases left unmatched: 3. In DNA, the CDR3 is TGTGCCAGCAGCTCCCGGACTAGCGGGAGGGAGACCCAGTACTTC. Translation gives CASSSRTSGRETQYF.